Listed here is a single T cell receptor beta chain. The sample is drawn from a study of blood T cell repertoires in COVID-19. Study details: Acute and convalescent COVID-19 samples came from the United States, Italy and Spain.

Participants were aged about 18 to 100 years, lived in 25 or so US areas, and enrolled virtually. All recovered Cohort 3 donors got two negative PCRs, got clearance, or saw symptom resolution. The CDR3 has 13 residues. The trim removed 7 bases at V and 6 bases at J, leaving 5 bases unmatched. In the authors' workflow: Reference gene primers were amplified, and this amplification served to estimate nucleated cell counts. Assay used: immunoSEQ multiplex PCR; TCRdb lists only in-frame clones, some missing. D and trimming were read from the DNA, whereas the V and J calls and clone size are those reported in that table. The sample holds some 250,000 clones, approximately 82% seen once.

The chain employs TRBV12-3 or TRBV12-4 and TRBJ1-5, with 8 nucleotides matching TRBD1. The sequenced material came from PBMCs or T cells enriched from blood (not recorded which). This receptor was obtained from a man aged 35-49 years who had recovered from COVID-19. CDR3 protein: CASTQTGVQPQHF. The CDR3 DNA follows: TGTGCCAGCACCCAGACAGGGGTTCAGCCCCAGCATTTT.